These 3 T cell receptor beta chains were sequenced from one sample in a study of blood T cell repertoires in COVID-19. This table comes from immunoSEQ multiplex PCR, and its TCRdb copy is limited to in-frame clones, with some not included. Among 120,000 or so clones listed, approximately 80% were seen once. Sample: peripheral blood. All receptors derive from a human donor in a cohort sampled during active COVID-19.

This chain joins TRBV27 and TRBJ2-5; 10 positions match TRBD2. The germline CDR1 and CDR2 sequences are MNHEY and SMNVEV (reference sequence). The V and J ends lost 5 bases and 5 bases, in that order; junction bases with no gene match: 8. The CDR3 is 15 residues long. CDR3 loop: CASSPQRGGQETQYF. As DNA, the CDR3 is TGTGCCAGCAGTCCCCAGCGGGGGGGCCAGGAGACCCAGTACTTC.

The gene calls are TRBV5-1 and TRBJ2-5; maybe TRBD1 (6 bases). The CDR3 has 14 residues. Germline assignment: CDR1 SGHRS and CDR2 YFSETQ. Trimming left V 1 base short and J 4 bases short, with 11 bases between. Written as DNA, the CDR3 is TGCGCCAGCAGCTTGAGCTCAGGGGCAGAGACCCAGTACTTC. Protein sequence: CASSLSSGAETQYF.

CDR3 protein: CASSLGGREDEKLFF. The CDR3 DNA is TGCGCCAGCAGCTTGGGAGGGCGGGAGGATGAAAAACTGTTTTTT. The chain is built from TRBV5-1 and TRBJ1-4; D remains ambiguous. Germline values: CDR1 SGHRS, CDR2 YFSETQ. The CDR3 loop spans 15 amino acids. V shed 0 bases and J shed 6 bases, with 12 bases lying between them. Variable domain in full (rest from reference TRBV5-1 and TRBJ1-4): KAGVTQTPRYLIKTRGQQVTLSCSPISGHRSVSWYQQTPGQGLQFLFEYFSETQRNKGNFPGRFSGRQFSNSRSEMNVSTLELGDSALYLCASSLGGREDEKLFFGSGTQLSVL.